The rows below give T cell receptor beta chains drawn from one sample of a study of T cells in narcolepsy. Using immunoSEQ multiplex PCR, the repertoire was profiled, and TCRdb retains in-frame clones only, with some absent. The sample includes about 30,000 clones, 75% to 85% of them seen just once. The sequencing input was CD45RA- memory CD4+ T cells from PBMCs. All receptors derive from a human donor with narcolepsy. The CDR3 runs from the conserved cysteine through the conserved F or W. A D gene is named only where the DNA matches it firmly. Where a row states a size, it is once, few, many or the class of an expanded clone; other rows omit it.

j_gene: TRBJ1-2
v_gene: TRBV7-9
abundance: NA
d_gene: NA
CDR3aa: CASTLGGYGYTF
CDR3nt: TGTGCCAGCACCCTGGGCGGGTATGGCTACACCTTC

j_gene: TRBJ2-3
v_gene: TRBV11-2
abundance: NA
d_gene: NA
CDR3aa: CASSLDVRATDTQYF
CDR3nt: TGTGCCAGCAGCTTAGATGTGAGGGCCACAGATACGCAGTATTTT

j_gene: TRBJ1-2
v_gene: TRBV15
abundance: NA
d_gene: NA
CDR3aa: CATSRAGQNYGYTF
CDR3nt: TGTGCCACCAGCAGGGCCGGACAGAACTATGGCTACACCTTC

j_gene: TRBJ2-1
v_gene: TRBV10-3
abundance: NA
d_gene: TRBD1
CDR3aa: CAIRGQGWDEQFF
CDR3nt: TGTGCCATCAGGGGACAGGGGTGGGATGAGCAGTTCTTC

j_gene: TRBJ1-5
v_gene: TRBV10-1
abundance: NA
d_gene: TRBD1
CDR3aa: CASSEGIAGQLVPQHF
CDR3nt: TGCGCCAGCAGTGAAGGGATAGCGGGACAGCTCGTGCCCCAGCATTTT

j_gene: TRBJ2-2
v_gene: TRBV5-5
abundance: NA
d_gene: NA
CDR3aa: CASSRQVANTGELFF
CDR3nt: TGTGCCAGCAGCCGACAGGTAGCGAACACCGGGGAGCTGTTTTTT

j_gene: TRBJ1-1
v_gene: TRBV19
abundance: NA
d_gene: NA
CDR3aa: CASTVTVNTEAFF
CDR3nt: TGTGCCAGTACCGTGACGGTGAACACTGAAGCTTTCTTT

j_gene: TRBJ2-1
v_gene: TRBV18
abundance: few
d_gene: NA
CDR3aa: CASSPLPGPEQFF
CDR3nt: TGTGCCAGCTCACCATTGCCGGGGCCTGAGCAGTTCTTC

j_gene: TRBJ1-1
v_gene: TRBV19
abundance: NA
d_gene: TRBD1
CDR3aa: CASSTRTGPFLTEAFF
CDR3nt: TGTGCCAGTAGTACCCGGACAGGGCCGTTCCTGACTGAAGCTTTCTTT

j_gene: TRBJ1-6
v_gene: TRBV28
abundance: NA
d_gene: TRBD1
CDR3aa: CASSLSRQGRPGALHF
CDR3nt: TGTGCCAGCAGTTTATCAAGACAGGGACGCCCGGGGGCCCTCCACTTT

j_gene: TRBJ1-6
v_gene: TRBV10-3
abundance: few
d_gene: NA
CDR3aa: CAISEPGNYNSPLHF
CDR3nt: TGTGCCATCAGTGAACCGGGGAATTATAATTCACCCCTCCACTTT

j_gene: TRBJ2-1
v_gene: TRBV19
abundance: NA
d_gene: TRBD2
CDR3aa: CASSIAGAGSYNEQFF
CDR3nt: TGTGCCAGTAGTATTGCGGGAGCCGGCTCCTACAATGAGCAGTTCTTC

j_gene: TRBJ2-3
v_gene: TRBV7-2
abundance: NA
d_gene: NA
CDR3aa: CASSLGQHSSTDTQYF
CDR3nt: TGTGCCAGCAGCTTAGGCCAGCACTCTAGCACAGATACGCAGTATTTT

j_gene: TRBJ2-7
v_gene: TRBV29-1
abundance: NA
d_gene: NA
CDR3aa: CSVEGGGRYEQYF
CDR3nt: TGCAGCGTTGAAGGTGGGGGGCGTTACGAGCAGTACTTC

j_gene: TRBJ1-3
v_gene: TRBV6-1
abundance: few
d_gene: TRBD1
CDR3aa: CASTIEGTAGNTIYF
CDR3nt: TGTGCCAGCACCATAGAGGGGACAGCTGGAAACACCATATATTTT

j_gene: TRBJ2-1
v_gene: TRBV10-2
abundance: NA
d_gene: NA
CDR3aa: CASSTRGDNEQFF
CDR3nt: TGCGCCAGCAGTACCAGGGGAGACAATGAGCAGTTCTTC

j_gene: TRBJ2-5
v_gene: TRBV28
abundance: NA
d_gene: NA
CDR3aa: CASRLGGGETQYF
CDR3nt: TGTGCCAGCAGACTAGGGGGAGGGGAGACCCAGTACTTC

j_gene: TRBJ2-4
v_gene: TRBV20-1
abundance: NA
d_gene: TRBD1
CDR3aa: CSAVTGDIQYF
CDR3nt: TGCAGTGCAGTGACAGGGGACATTCAGTACTTC

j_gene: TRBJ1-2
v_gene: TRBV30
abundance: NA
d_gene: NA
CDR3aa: CAWSDMVAAPYTF
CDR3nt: TGTGCCTGGAGTGACATGGTCGCGGCACCTTACACCTTC

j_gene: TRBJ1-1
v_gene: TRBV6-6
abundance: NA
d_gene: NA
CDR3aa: CASTDGSTATEAFF
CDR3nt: TGTGCCAGCACCGACGGGTCGACAGCGACTGAAGCTTTCTTT

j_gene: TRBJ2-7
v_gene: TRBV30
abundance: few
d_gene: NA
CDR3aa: CAWSAETYEQYF
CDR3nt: TGTGCCTGGAGTGCCGAGACCTACGAGCAGTACTTC

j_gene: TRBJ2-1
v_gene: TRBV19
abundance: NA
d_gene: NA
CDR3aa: CATSWGPNEQFF
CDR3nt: TGTGCCACCTCGTGGGGCCCCAATGAGCAGTTCTTC

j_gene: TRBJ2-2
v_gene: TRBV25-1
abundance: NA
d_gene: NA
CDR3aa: CASSHGRNTGELFF
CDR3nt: TGTGCCAGCAGTCATGGGAGAAACACCGGGGAGCTGTTTTTT

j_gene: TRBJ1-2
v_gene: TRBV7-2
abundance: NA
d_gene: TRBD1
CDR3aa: CASSRGTGNFYGYTF
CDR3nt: TGTGCCAGCAGCCGCGGGACAGGAAATTTCTATGGCTACACCTTC

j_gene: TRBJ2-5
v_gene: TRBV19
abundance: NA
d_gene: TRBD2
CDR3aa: CASSMLAGGQETQYF
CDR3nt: TGTGCCAGTAGTATGCTAGCGGGAGGGCAAGAGACCCAGTACTTC

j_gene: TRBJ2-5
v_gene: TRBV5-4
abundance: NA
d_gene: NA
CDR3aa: CASSLDGAQETQYF
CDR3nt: TGTGCCAGCAGCTTGGATGGGGCCCAAGAGACCCAGTACTTC

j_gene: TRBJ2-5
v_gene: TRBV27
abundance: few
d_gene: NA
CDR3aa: CASSHRASETQYF
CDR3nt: TGTGCCAGCAGCCACCGGGCCTCAGAGACCCAGTACTTC

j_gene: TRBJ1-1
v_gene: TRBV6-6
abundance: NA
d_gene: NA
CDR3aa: CASSRSWDTEAFF
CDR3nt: TGTGCCAGCAGCCGATCGTGGGACACTGAAGCTTTCTTT

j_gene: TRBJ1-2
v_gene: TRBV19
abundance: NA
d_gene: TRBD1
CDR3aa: CASNSDRDYDYGYTF
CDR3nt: TGTGCCAGTAATTCGGACAGGGACTATGACTATGGCTACACCTTC

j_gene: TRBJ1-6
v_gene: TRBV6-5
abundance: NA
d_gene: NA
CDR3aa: CASSYQEGSPLHF
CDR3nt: TGTGCCAGCAGTTACCAGGAGGGCTCACCCCTCCACTTT

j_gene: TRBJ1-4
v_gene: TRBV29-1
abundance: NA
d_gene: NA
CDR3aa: CSVEGGSGDEKLFF
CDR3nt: TGCAGCGTTGAAGGCGGGTCCGGGGATGAAAAACTGTTTTTT

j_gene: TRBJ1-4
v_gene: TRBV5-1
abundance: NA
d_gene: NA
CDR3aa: CASSSGPPGGTNEKLFF
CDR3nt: TGCGCCAGCAGCTCCGGACCGCCGGGCGGCACTAATGAAAAACTGTTTTTT

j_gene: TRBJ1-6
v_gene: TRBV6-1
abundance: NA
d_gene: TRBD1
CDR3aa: CASSEAVRGKSSYNSPLHF
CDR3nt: TGTGCCAGCAGTGAAGCGGTCAGGGGGAAAAGCTCCTATAATTCACCCCTCCACTTT

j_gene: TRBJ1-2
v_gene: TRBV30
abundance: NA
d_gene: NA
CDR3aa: CAHRAGNYGYTF
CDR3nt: TGTGCCCACAGGGCCGGAAACTATGGCTACACCTTC

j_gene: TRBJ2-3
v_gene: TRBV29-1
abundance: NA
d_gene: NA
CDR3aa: CSVEGLPSRAFGQYF
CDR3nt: TGCAGCGTTGAAGGTTTACCCAGTAGGGCGTTCGGGCAGTATTTT

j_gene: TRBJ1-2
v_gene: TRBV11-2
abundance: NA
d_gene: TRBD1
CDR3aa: CASSSAGTGFGYTF
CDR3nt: TGTGCCAGCAGCTCGGCCGGGACAGGATTTGGCTACACCTTC

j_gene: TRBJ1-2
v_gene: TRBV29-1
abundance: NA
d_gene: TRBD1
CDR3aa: CSVRTGKYYGYTF
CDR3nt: TGCAGCGTGCGGACAGGGAAGTACTATGGCTACACCTTC

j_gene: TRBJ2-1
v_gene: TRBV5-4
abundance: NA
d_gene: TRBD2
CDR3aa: CASSRASGLYNEQFF
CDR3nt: TGTGCCAGCAGCCGGGCTAGCGGGTTATACAATGAGCAGTTCTTC

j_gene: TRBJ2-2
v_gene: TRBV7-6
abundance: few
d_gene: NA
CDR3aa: CASSLVGANTGELFF
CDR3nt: TGTGCCAGCAGCCTAGTGGGCGCAAACACCGGGGAGCTGTTTTTT

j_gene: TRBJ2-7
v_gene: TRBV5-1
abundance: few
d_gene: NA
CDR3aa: CASSLGELGSYEQYF
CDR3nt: TGCGCCAGCAGCCTGGGCGAGCTTGGGTCCTACGAGCAGTACTTC

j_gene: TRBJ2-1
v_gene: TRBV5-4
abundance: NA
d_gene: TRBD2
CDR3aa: CASSLSASGRVYNEQFF
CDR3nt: TGTGCCAGCAGCTTGTCGGCTAGCGGGAGGGTTTACAATGAGCAGTTCTTC

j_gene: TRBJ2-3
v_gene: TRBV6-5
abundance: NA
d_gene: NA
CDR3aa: CASSYRGSAHTQYF
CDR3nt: TGTGCCAGCAGTTACCGGGGTTCAGCTCATACGCAGTATTTT

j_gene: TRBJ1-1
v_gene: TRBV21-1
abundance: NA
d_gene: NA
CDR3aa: CASSERTENTEAFF
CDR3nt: TGTGCCAGCAGCGAACGGACAGAGAACACTGAAGCTTTCTTT

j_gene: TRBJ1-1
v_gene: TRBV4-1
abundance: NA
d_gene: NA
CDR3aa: CASSNRDATEAFF
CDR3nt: TGCGCCAGCAGCAACAGGGATGCCACTGAAGCTTTCTTT